The entry below describes one TCR beta chain. Antigen unknown. V shed 1 base, J shed 4 bases, and the junction held 5 bases outside the gene matches. CDR3 length equals 17 residues. The germline V gene encodes CDR1 SGHTA and CDR2 FQGNSA. The sample comes from a study of response to subunit inactivated influenza vaccine. General observations from the study: Each seasonal influenza vaccination, the authors suggested, recruits few new T cells.

A single record per CDR3 protein comes from TCRdb applying MiXCR to the RT-PCR reads. The sample records around 790,000 distinct CDR3 sequences, 21% being singletons. Sequenced material: PBMCs from blood, taken less than 6 days after vaccination. The chain couples TRBV7-2 to TRBJ2-2; 11 bases line up with TRBD2. This TCR derives from a man aged 50 or older who received an inactivated influenza vaccine. Written as DNA, the CDR3 is TGTGCCAGCAGCTTAGGGGGTAGCGGGAGGGCCACCGGGGAGCTGTTTTTT. It translates to CASSLGGSGRATGELFF.